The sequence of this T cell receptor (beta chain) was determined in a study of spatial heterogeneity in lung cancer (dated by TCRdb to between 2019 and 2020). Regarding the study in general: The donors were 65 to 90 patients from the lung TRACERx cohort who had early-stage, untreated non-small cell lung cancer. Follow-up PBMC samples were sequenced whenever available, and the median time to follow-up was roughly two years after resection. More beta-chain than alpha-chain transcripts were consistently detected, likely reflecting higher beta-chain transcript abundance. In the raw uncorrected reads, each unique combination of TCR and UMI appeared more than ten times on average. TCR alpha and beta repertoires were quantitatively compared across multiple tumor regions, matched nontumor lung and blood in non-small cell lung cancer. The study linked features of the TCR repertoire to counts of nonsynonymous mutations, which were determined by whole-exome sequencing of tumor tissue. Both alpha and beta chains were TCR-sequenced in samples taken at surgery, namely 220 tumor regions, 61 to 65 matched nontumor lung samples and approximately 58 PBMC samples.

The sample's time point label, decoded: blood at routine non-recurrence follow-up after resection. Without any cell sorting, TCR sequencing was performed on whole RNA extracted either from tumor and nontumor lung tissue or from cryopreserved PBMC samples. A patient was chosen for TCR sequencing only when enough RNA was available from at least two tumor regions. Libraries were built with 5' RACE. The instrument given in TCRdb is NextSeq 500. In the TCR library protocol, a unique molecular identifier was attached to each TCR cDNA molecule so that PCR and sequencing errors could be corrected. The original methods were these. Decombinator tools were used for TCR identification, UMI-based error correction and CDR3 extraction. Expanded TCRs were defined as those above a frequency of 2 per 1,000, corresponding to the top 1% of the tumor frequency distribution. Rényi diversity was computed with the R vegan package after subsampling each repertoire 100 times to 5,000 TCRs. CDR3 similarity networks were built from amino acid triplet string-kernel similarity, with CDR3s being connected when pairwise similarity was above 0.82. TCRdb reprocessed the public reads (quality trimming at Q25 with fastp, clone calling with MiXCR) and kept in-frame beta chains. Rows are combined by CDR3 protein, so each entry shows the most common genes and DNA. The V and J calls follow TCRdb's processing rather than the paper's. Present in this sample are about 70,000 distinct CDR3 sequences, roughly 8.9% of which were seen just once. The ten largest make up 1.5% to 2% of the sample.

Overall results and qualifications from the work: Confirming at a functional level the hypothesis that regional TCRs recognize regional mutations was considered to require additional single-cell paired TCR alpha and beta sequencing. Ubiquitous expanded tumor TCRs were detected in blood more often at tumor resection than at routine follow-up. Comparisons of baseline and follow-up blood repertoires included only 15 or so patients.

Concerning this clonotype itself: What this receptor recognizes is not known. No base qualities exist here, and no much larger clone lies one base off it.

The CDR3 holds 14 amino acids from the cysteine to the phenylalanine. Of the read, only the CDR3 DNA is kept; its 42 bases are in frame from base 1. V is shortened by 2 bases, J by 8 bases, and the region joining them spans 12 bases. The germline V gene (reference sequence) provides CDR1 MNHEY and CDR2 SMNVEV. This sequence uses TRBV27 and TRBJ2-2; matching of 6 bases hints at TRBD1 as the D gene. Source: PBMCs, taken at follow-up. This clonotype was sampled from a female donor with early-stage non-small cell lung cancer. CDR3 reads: CASSLQDRRGELFF. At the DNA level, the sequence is TGTGCCAGCAGTTTACAAGACAGGCGAGGGGAGCTGTTTTTT.